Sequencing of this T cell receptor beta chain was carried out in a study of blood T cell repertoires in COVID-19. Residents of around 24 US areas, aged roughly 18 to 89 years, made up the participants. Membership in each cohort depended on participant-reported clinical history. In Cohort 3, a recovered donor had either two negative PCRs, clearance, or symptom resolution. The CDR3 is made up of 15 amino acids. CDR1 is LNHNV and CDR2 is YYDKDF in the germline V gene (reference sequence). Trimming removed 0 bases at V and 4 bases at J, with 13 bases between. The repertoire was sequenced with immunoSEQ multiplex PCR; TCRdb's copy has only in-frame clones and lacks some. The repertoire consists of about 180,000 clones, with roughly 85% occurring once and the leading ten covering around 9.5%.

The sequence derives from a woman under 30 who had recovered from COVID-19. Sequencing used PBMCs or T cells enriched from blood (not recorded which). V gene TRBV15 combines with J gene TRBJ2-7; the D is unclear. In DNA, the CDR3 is TGTGCCACCAGCAGAGATACAGAGCCAGTTTACGAGCAGTACTTC. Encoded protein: CATSRDTEPVYEQYF.